This T cell receptor (beta chain) emerged from a study of T cells in Graves' hyperthyroidism and ophthalmopathy. The wider study: Before any treatment, at initial diagnosis, peripheral blood was collected.

Disease duration under 2 months; hyperthyroidism patients were aged 18 to 65. Diagnosing involved the use of clinical symptoms, serum thyroxine and TRAb, thyroid ultrasound and orbital computed tomography. Authors of the study amplified TCR beta CDR3 regions from RNA transcripts. An initial round of RT-PCR targeting the TCR CDR3 relied on the HTBI primer set. TCRdb redid the calling of the multiplex PCR reads with MiXCR, one entry per CDR3 protein. The table includes about 160,000 distinct CDR3 sequences, over 8% detected once. This clonotype was seen once. Its antigen is not known. Study observations and caveats: Using 13 V-J features, a model discriminated ophthalmopathy from stable hyperthyroidism.

The ends were cut back, 2 bases at V and 6 bases at J, with 11 bases in the middle. The CDR3 length is 14 residues. The germline V gene encodes CDR1 MRHNA and CDR2 SNTAGT. The clonotype was recovered from a woman aged 18-35 years with Graves' hyperthyroidism that later progressed to Graves' ophthalmopathy. Sequenced input: blood. The chain joins TRBV6-4 to TRBJ2-1; D is tentatively TRBD1 or TRBD2 (7 bases each). In nucleotides, the CDR3 is TGTGCCAGCAGTGACCAGGGGGGGAGCAATGAGCAGTTCTTC. Translated: CASSDQGGSNEQFF.